What follows is one T cell receptor beta chain and its context. The data belong to a study of CD8 T cells in Susac syndrome. The CDR3 runs to 13 residues. Germline V lookup: CDR1 SEHNR, CDR2 FQNEAQ (reference sequence). The germline V and J ends were trimmed by 4 bases and 3 bases, with 10 bases remaining between them. RNA totalling roughly 0.5 to 1 ug underwent reverse transcription with random hexamers. MiXCR, applied by TCRdb to the immunoSEQ multiplex PCR reads, yields one record per CDR3 protein. Of 250,000 to 350,000 distinct CDR3 sequences in the sample, 70% to 90% were seen once. The TCR originated in a human donor with multiple sclerosis. The specimen sequenced was CD8+ T cells from PBMCs. The rearrangement joins TRBV7-9 to TRBJ2-7; D remains unclear. This CDR3 reads CASSSPGRYEQYF. In DNA form, the CDR3 reads TGTGCCAGCAGCTCACCTGGCCGCTACGAGCAGTACTTC.